This TCR beta chain originates from a study of graft-versus-host responses after intestinal transplantation. Whole-study context: Each patient got anti-thymocyte globulin induction, then tacrolimus and steroids for approximately three years.

A remark on this clone: The antigen is undetermined.

Overall study results and limits: Where graft-donor T cell macrochimerism was present, patients had high graft-versus-host to host-versus-graft clonal ratios in allografts. GvH clone levels peaked in circulation, and this peak was associated with early post-transplant HvG declines.

The CDR3 spans 13 residues. Trimming cost V 6 bases and J 5 bases, with 13 bases left between them. Germline V gene data show CDR1 as MNHNS and CDR2 as SASEGT. Produced via immunoSEQ multiplex PCR; TCRdb's table is partial and in-frame only. In the table there are tens of thousands of clones, about 90% of which are singletons. The specimen comprised PBMCs, sampled almost 120 days after intestinal transplantation. The chain links TRBV6-1 to TRBJ2-5; tentatively, D is TRBD2 (6 bases). This TCR came from a human patient who received an intestinal transplant, so some T cells may come from the graft donor. The CDR3 nucleotides are TGTGCCAGCAGGCAGGGACTGCAGGAGACCCAGTACTTC. This sequence encodes CASRQGLQETQYF.